These 4 T cell receptor beta chains share one sample of origin, sequenced in a study of Graves' ophthalmopathy and Graves' hyperthyroidism. As the template, RNA transcripts were used to amplify TCR beta CDR3 regions. Second-round multiplex PCR followed a first-round RT-PCR using HTBI primers. Each CDR3 protein is one row after TCRdb ran MiXCR on the multiplex PCR reads. Of 200,000 to 300,000 distinct CDR3 sequences in the sample, around 45% were seen once. The sequenced material came from peripheral blood. The receptors were sampled from an adult man with Graves' ophthalmopathy.

In DNA, the CDR3 is TGTGCCAGCAGTGATGCGGGGGGGCCGGGCACCGGGGAGCTGTTTTTT. Its protein is CASSDAGGPGTGELFF. The chain carries TRBV2 and TRBJ2-2; 9 bases match TRBD2. Trimming took 3 bases from V and 4 from J; bases not matched to a gene: 6. Per germline, CDR1 SNHLY and CDR2 FYNNEI. The CDR3 runs to 16 residues.

This chain connects TRBV20-1 to TRBJ1-6, with D tentatively TRBD1 (6 bases). Trimming removed 0 bases from V and 8 bases from J, with 11 bases in between. The CDR3 length is 14 residues. Germline V gene sequence: CDR1 DFQATT, CDR2 SNEGSKA (reference sequence). The CDR3 sequence is CSARDGAGDSPLHF. In nucleotides, the CDR3 is TGCAGTGCTAGAGATGGGGCAGGGGATTCACCCCTCCACTTT.

This clonotype has a handful of counts. This chain joins TRBV9 and TRBJ1-6; a weak D match, TRBD1 (5 bases). Germline lookup yields CDR1 SGDLS and CDR2 YYNGEE. V was pared by 4 bases and J by 6 bases, with 23 bases between. This CDR3 region has 18 residues. Written as DNA, the CDR3 is TGTGCCAGCAGCCAAGAGAGGGGCAGGGAGAAGCGTAATTCACCCCTCCACTTT. Its translation: CASSQERGREKRNSPLHF.

The chain has TRBV2 and TRBJ1-5, with D maybe TRBD1 (5 bases). Per the germline V gene, CDR1 is SNHLY and CDR2 is FYNNEI. V was trimmed by 9 bases and J by 2 bases, leaving 14 bases between them. The CDR3 consists of 14 residues. CDR3 loop: CASRLGDGNQPQHF. The CDR3 DNA follows: TGTGCCAGTCGACTGGGGGACGGCAATCAGCCCCAGCATTTT. The variable domain in full, completed from reference TRBV2 and TRBJ1-5, reads EPEVTQTPSHQVTQMGQEVILRCVPISNHLYFYWYRQILGQKVEFLVSFYNNEISEKSEIFDDQFSVERPDGSNFTLKIRSTKLEDSAMYFCASRLGDGNQPQHFGDGTRLSIL.